The 13 T cell receptor beta chains below come from one sample, sequenced in a study of blood T cell repertoires in COVID-19. TCRdb's table, derived via immunoSEQ multiplex PCR, lists solely in-frame clones and lacks some. The sample records approximately 250,000 clones, less than 95% being singletons. Material: PBMCs or T cells enriched from blood (not recorded which). The receptors originated from a man in his forties who had been exposed to COVID-19.

DNA of the CDR3: TGTGCCAGCAGTAACTGGACACGAAGCTCCTACGAGCAGTACTTC. Its protein product is CASSNWTRSSYEQYF. The V gene is TRBV6-5, the J gene TRBJ2-7, with a weak D call TRBD1 (5 bases). CDR3 length: 15 amino acids. V was clipped by 5 bases and J by 0 bases, with 14 bases between them. The germline CDR1 and CDR2 sequences are MNHEY and SVGAGI.

V gene TRBV13 combines with J gene TRBJ2-3; TRBD2 matches 9 bases. Looked up from germline, CDR1 is PRHDT and CDR2 is FYEKMQ (reference sequence). The CDR3 totals 17 residues. V lost 0 bases and J lost 6; bases outside the gene matches: 10. The DNA of the CDR3 is TGTGCCAGCAGCTTAGGTGCTAGCGGGAAGTTAACGGATACGCAGTATTTT. This translates into CASSLGASGKLTDTQYF.

The genes are TRBV28 and TRBJ2-3; 16 nucleotides agree with TRBD2. The CDR3 loop spans 20 amino acids. V shed 0 bases and J 5 bases; nucleotides not matched to a gene: 11. CDR1 and CDR2 (germline): MDHEN, SYDVKM. CDR3 amino acids: CASSLWTGTSGRAGVDTQYF. CDR3 nucleotides: TGTGCCAGCAGTTTATGGACCGGGACTAGCGGGAGGGCCGGGGTAGATACGCAGTATTTT.

This chain links TRBV28 with TRBJ2-2; D perhaps matches TRBD2 (5 bases). This CDR3 is 16 amino acids long. Trimming took 6 bases from V and 6 from J, leaving 20 bases between them. Germline V CDR1 and CDR2: MDHEN, SYDVKM. The CDR3 here is CASRPYYTGVAGELFF. CDR3 bases: TGTGCCAGCAGACCTTACTACACCGGGGTCGCCGGGGAGCTGTTTTTT.

This chain joins TRBV9 and TRBJ2-2; 7 bases are a match to TRBD1. Germline V CDR1 and CDR2: SGDLS, YYNGEE. Trimming cost V 4 bases and J 2 bases; bases outside gene matches: 8. This CDR3 comprises 16 residues. CDR3 sequence: CASSPRQGGNTGELFF. The CDR3 nucleotides read TGTGCCAGCAGCCCTCGACAGGGTGGTAACACCGGGGAGCTGTTTTTT.

This chain joins TRBV15 and TRBJ2-4; a weak D match, TRBD1 (5 bases). The germline CDR1 and CDR2 sequences are LNHNV and YYDKDF (reference sequence). The CDR3 runs 17 residues. Trimming took off 5 bases at V and 2 bases at J, with 19 bases between the two ends. The CDR3 loop is CATSQGGVDRTKNIQYF. The CDR3, as DNA: TGTGCCACCAGCCAGGGTGGGGTCGATCGAACCAAAAACATTCAGTACTTC.

The chain combines TRBV9 with TRBJ1-6; a possible D gene is TRBD1 (5 bases). Per germline, CDR1 SGDLS and CDR2 YYNGEE. The V end was cut by 4 bases, the J end by 5 bases, with 7 bases between. The CDR3 is 13 amino acids. CDR3 nucleotides: TGTGCCAGCAGCCCGGGGGATAATTCACCCCTCCACTTT. It is translated as CASSPGDNSPLHF.

In DNA form, the CDR3 reads TGTGCCAGTAGTCCGGATTCCCTTGGTTCAGGGGGGTCCTACGAGCAGTACTTC. This translates into CASSPDSLGSGGSYEQYF. The chain employs TRBV19 and TRBJ2-7, with a tentative D call TRBD1 (7 bases). Germline-derived CDR1 and CDR2 are LNHDA and SQIVND (reference sequence). This CDR3 spans 18 amino acids. The germline V and J ends were trimmed by 5 bases and 1 base, with 24 bases remaining between them.

The chain couples TRBV28 to TRBJ2-7; D unresolved. The CDR3 has 11 amino acids. The V end lost 7 bases, the J end lost 5 bases, and 9 bases lay between the germline ends. The V gene's germline CDR1 is MDHEN and CDR2 SYDVKM. CDR3 sequence: CASTGPHEQYF. The CDR3 DNA reads as TGTGCCAGCACGGGTCCCCACGAGCAGTACTTC.

The J gene is TRBJ2-1, the V gene TRBV2; 8 positions match TRBD1. Trimming took 5 bases from V and 2 from J; bases not matched to a gene: 14. Germline V gene sequence: CDR1 SNHLY, CDR2 FYNNEI. The CDR3 runs to 18 residues. For the CDR3, the DNA is TGTGCCAGCAGTCCAACGGGACAGGTTGACATCGCCTACAATGAGCAGTTCTTC. Its protein is CASSPTGQVDIAYNEQFF.

The chain carries TRBV19 and TRBJ2-1; D is uncertain. Germline CDR1 and CDR2: LNHDA and SQIVND (reference sequence). Deletions cut 5 bases from V and 0 bases from J, with 14 bases between. This CDR3 is 16 amino acids long. In DNA, the CDR3 is TGTGCCAGTAGTGTGCCTGGGCTTAGCTCCTACAATGAGCAGTTCTTC. It encodes CASSVPGLSSYNEQFF. Using reference TRBV19 and TRBJ2-1 for the parts outside the CDR3, the full variable domain is DGGITQSPKYLFRKEGQNVTLSCEQNLNHDAMYWYRQDPGQGLRLIYYSQIVNDFQKGDIAEGYSVSREKKESFPLTVTSAQKNPTAFYLCASSVPGLSSYNEQFFGPGTRLTVL.

The chain has TRBV6-5 and TRBJ2-2, with 7 nucleotides matching TRBD1. This CDR3 region has 14 residues. CDR1 and CDR2 (germline): MNHEY, SVGAGI. Trimming cost V 2 bases and J 4 bases; bases outside gene matches: 1. The CDR3, as DNA: TGTGCCAGCAGTTACAGGGGGCCCACCGGGGAGCTGTTTTTT. Residues: CASSYRGPTGELFF.

The genes are TRBV18 and TRBJ1-6, with 9 bases fitting TRBD1. This CDR3 contains 16 residues. The germline V gene encodes CDR1 KGHSH and CDR2 LQKENI. With V trimmed by 2 bases and J by 5 bases, 4 bases remained unmatched. The CDR3 spells CASSPNRGPNNSPLHF. In DNA, the CDR3 is TGTGCCAGCTCACCAAACAGGGGGCCGAATAATTCACCCCTCCACTTT.